The 30 T cell receptor beta chains presented below share a single source sample, sequenced in a study of shared clonotypes between healthy human individuals. The table came from immunoSEQ multiplex PCR; TCRdb's copy has only in-frame clones and leaves some out. In the table there are about 2.4 million clones, 90% to 95% of which are singletons. The sample comprised naive CD4+ T cells from PBMCs. Subset: CD45RA+ positively selected. Every receptor here comes from a man younger than 30 in good health. Some clones in this sample may be carry-over from other donors' samples.

The chain has TRBV15 and TRBJ2-3; 7 bases fit TRBD1. The ends lost 0 bases at V and 5 bases at J; junction bases unmatched: 5. The CDR3 is made up of 15 amino acids. Germline V gives CDR1 LNHNV, CDR2 YYDKDF (reference sequence). In nucleotides, the CDR3 is TGTGCCACCAGCAGAGATGGTAGGGGGCAAGATACGCAGTATTTT. Translating gives CATSRDGRGQDTQYF.

This clone was recorded only once. The chain has TRBV7-2 and TRBJ2-1, with TRBD2 as a possible D gene (5 bases). The CDR3 runs to 15 residues. The germline V and J ends were trimmed by 3 bases and 0 bases, with 9 bases remaining between them. Germline lookup yields CDR1 SGHTA and CDR2 FQGNSA. CDR3 sequence reads: CASSFMRASYNEQFF. The CDR3, as DNA: TGTGCCAGCAGCTTTATGAGGGCCTCCTACAATGAGCAGTTCTTC.

This clone was found once. The V and J genes are TRBV28 and TRBJ1-5, with D maybe TRBD1 (5 bases). The CDR3 totals 13 residues. Germline V gives CDR1 MDHEN, CDR2 SYDVKM. Trimming removed 8 bases at V and 2 bases at J, with 10 bases between. The CDR3 DNA is TGTGCCAGCCGGGTGGGGGGCAATCAGCCCCAGCATTTT. Translating it yields CASRVGGNQPQHF.

The chain carries TRBV9 and TRBJ1-2, with 10 bases lining up with TRBD1. The CDR3 spans 14 residues. CDR1 is SGDLS, CDR2 YYNGEE, per germline. With 2 bases clipped from V and 7 bases from J, the junction kept 5 bases outside the gene matches. CDR3 residues: CASSVDRGLLGYTF. CDR3 bases: TGTGCCAGCAGCGTCGACAGGGGGCTTCTTGGCTACACCTTC.

The rearrangement joins TRBV29-1 to TRBJ1-1, with D uncertain. The V gene's germline CDR1 is SQVTM and CDR2 ANQGSEA. The CDR3 extends over 15 amino acids. V was cut by 3 bases and J by 1 base, with 15 bases left in between. CDR3 bases: TGCAGCGTTGAGACCCAAGCGGGAGCGAACACTGAAGCTTTCTTT. Amino acids: CSVETQAGANTEAFF.

The V gene is TRBV6-5, the J gene TRBJ1-2; D uncertain. The CDR3 consists of 14 residues. V was pared by 6 bases and J by 7 bases, with 18 bases between. CDR1 and CDR2 from the germline V gene are MNHEY and SVGAGI. Here the CDR3 reads CASRPRARARGYTF. The CDR3 DNA sequence: TGTGCCAGCAGACCACGGGCCCGGGCCCGTGGCTACACCTTC.

The gene calls are TRBV25-1 and TRBJ1-4; D remains unclear. This CDR3 comprises 16 residues. V shed 6 bases and J shed 0 bases, with 14 bases lying between them. Per the germline V gene, CDR1 is MGHDK and CDR2 is SYGVNS. The CDR3 is CASSPTLGTTNEKLFF. The DNA for the CDR3 is TGTGCCAGCAGCCCCACATTAGGGACAACTAATGAAAAACTGTTTTTT. Drawing the rest from reference TRBV25-1 and TRBJ1-4, the complete variable domain is EADIYQTPRYLVIGTGKKITLECSQTMGHDKMYWYQQDPGMELHLIHYSYGVNSTEKGDLSSESTVSRIRTEHFPLTLESARPSHTSQYLCASSPTLGTTNEKLFFGSGTQLSVL.

The CDR3 DNA is TGCGCCAGCAGCTTAGGCGGACAGGTTAATTCACCCCTCCACTTT. Residues: CASSLGGQVNSPLHF. The V and J genes are TRBV5-1 and TRBJ1-6; 7 bases map to TRBD1. The V and J ends lost 2 bases and 6 bases, in that order; junction bases with no gene match: 5. Germline V gene data show CDR1 as SGHRS and CDR2 as YFSETQ. The CDR3 runs 15 residues.

The J gene is TRBJ2-1, the V gene TRBV6-1; no clear D. CDR1 is MNHNS and CDR2 is SASEGT in the germline V gene. Trimming took off 3 bases at V and 9 bases at J, with 18 bases between the two ends. The CDR3 runs to 15 residues. The CDR3 DNA follows: TGTGCCAGCAGTGAGAGGACCTCAGCCGGGCTTGAGCAGTTCTTC. Protein: CASSERTSAGLEQFF.

The V and J genes are TRBV5-6 and TRBJ2-1, with 9 bases lining up with TRBD1. V dropped 3 bases and J dropped 3; count of bases not matched to a gene: 7. CDR3 length: 16 amino acids. Germline V gives CDR1 SGHDT, CDR2 YYEEEE. CDR3 protein: CASSSRTGVVYNEQFF. CDR3 in DNA: TGTGCCAGCAGCTCCCGGACAGGGGTTGTCTACAATGAGCAGTTCTTC. Complete variable domain (other parts from reference TRBV5-6 and TRBJ2-1): DAGVTQSPTHLIKTRGQQVTLRCSPKSGHDTVSWYQQALGQGPQFIFQYYEEEERQRGNFPDRFSGHQFPNYSSELNVNALLLGDSALYLCASSSRTGVVYNEQFFGPGTRLTVL.

A remark on this clone: This sample also contains other DNA sequences that code for the same CDR3. The chain has TRBV4-1 and TRBJ1-2; 7 positions match TRBD1. V dropped 4 bases and J dropped 3; count of bases not matched to a gene: 5. Germline assignment: CDR1 MGHRA and CDR2 YSYEKL. This CDR3 spans 14 amino acids. The chain's CDR3 is CASSRSGGDYGYTF. For the CDR3, the DNA is TGCGCCAGCAGCCGTTCAGGGGGGGACTATGGCTACACCTTC.

This clone was seen only once. The rearrangement uses TRBV18 and TRBJ2-3; D possibly corresponds to TRBD1 (6 bases). This CDR3 contains 15 residues. Germline V gene sequence: CDR1 KGHSH, CDR2 LQKENI. Trimming cost V 1 base and J 4 bases, with 12 bases left between them. The CDR3 reads CASSPRTGSPDTQYF. Written as DNA, the CDR3 is TGTGCCAGCTCACCACGCACAGGGAGCCCAGATACGCAGTATTTT.

This clone was counted between two and nine times. Other nucleotide sequences in the sample specify the same CDR3. The chain uses TRBV20-1 and TRBJ1-1; D remains unclear. V was pared by 1 base and J by 6 bases, with 6 bases between. CDR3 size: 11 residues. Per the germline V gene, CDR1 is DFQATT and CDR2 is SNEGSKA (reference sequence). CDR3 in DNA: TGCAGTGCTAGAGTAGGATCTGAAGCTTTCTTT. The encoded protein is CSARVGSEAFF.

This chain joins TRBV7-9 and TRBJ2-1; tentative D call: TRBD2 (5 bases). Deletions cut 1 base from V and 5 bases from J, with 9 bases between. Germline V lookup: CDR1 SEHNR, CDR2 FQNEAQ (reference sequence). CDR3 length equals 14 residues. This chain's CDR3 is CASSLVQRNNEQFF. DNA for the CDR3: TGTGCCAGCAGCTTAGTCCAGCGGAACAATGAGCAGTTCTTC.

This rearrangement joins TRBV14 to TRBJ2-5; 7 bases align to TRBD2. Trimming cost V 0 bases and J 5 bases; bases outside gene matches: 9. CDR1 SGHDN and CDR2 FVKESK come from the germline V gene. This CDR3 region has 16 residues. The CDR3 here is CASSQERKGRGETQYF. In DNA, the CDR3 is TGTGCCAGCAGCCAAGAAAGGAAAGGGAGGGGTGAGACCCAGTACTTC. The variable domain in full, with the rest retrieved from reference TRBV14 and TRBJ2-5, is EAGVTQFPSHSVIEKGQTVTLRCDPISGHDNLYWYRRVMGKEIKFLLHFVKESKQDESGMPNNRFLAERTGGTYSTLKVQPAELEDSGVYFCASSQERKGRGETQYFGPGTRLLVL.

The V gene is TRBV6-1, the J gene TRBJ1-2; D is possibly TRBD1 (5 bases). The CDR3 is 16 amino acids. Germline CDR1 is MNHNS and CDR2 is SASEGT. Trimming left V 4 bases short and J 4 bases short, with 19 bases between. The CDR3 region is CASSAPGTLDLYGYTF. CDR3 DNA sequence: TGTGCCAGCAGTGCACCCGGGACCCTGGATCTCTATGGCTACACCTTC.

Regarding this clone: The sample contains more than one DNA sequence encoding this CDR3. This rearrangement joins TRBV28 to TRBJ1-5; D is unclear. Trimming removed 4 bases from V and 7 bases from J, with 2 bases in between. CDR3 length: 10 residues. The germline CDR1 and CDR2 sequences are MDHEN and SYDVKM. The CDR3: CASSSQPQHF. The CDR3 DNA is TGTGCCAGCAGTTCCCAGCCCCAGCATTTT.

Concerning this clone itself: The same CDR3 is also encoded by other DNA sequences in this sample. This chain uses TRBV7-9 with TRBJ2-3; D is possibly TRBD2 (6 bases). The germline CDR1 and CDR2 sequences are SEHNR and FQNEAQ (reference sequence). Trimming took off 1 base at V and 0 bases at J, with 11 bases between the two ends. There are 16 residues in the CDR3. The CDR3 reads CASSLGLAVSTDTQYF. Written as DNA, the CDR3 is TGTGCCAGCAGCTTAGGATTAGCGGTTAGCACAGATACGCAGTATTTT.

V and J are TRBV5-8 and TRBJ2-2; D uncertain. This CDR3 comprises 15 residues. Germline V gives CDR1 SGHTS, CDR2 YDEGEE. Between the trimmed V and J ends, which lost 0 bases and 1 base, there was a span of 7 bases. CDR3 protein: CASSLGLENTGELFF. DNA of the CDR3: TGTGCCAGCAGCTTGGGCCTAGAGAACACCGGGGAGCTGTTTTTT.

The rearrangement links TRBV5-1 to TRBJ1-2, with 8 bases aligning to TRBD1. The CDR3 spans 14 residues. Per germline, CDR1 SGHRS and CDR2 YFSETQ. With V trimmed by 1 base and J by 3 bases, 2 bases remained unmatched. CDR3 sequence (DNA): TGCGCCAGCAGCTTGCGGGGACAGGACTATGGCTACACCTTC. Translation: CASSLRGQDYGYTF.

The rearrangement links TRBV6-5 to TRBJ1-2, with 10 bases aligning to TRBD1. J gave up 4 bases and V 5 bases, and 4 bases lay outside the gene matches. Germline V gene sequence: CDR1 MNHEY, CDR2 SVGAGI. The CDR3 contains 14 residues. This CDR3 reads CASSAGQGFYGYTF. As DNA, the CDR3 is TGTGCCAGCAGTGCGGGACAGGGGTTCTATGGCTACACCTTC.

The DNA of the CDR3 is TGTGCCATCAGTGCCGACAGGGTGAACACTGAAGCTTTCTTT. Protein: CAISADRVNTEAFF. The chain uses TRBV10-3 and TRBJ1-1; TRBD1 aligns across 7 bases. The CDR3 runs to 14 residues. Per germline, CDR1 ENHRY and CDR2 SYGVKD. V trimming: 4 bases; J trimming: 0 bases; junction bases outside the gene matches: 2.

The chain joins TRBV11-2 to TRBJ2-5; D might be TRBD1 (7 bases). V was clipped by 5 bases and J by 9 bases, with 19 bases between them. Germline CDR1 reads SGHAT; CDR2 reads FQNNGV. This CDR3 is 14 amino acids long. The chain's CDR3 is CASSPGATGLAQYF. CDR3 DNA: TGTGCCAGCAGCCCGGGGGCGACAGGGTTGGCCCAGTACTTC.

The chain joins TRBV7-9 to TRBJ1-3; 11 bases match TRBD1. Germline lookup yields CDR1 SEHNR and CDR2 FQNEAQ (reference sequence). This CDR3 contains 19 residues. V dropped 4 bases and J dropped 0; count of bases not matched to a gene: 11. The CDR3 is CASSSYQGQGAFSGNTIYF. The DNA for the CDR3 is TGTGCCAGCAGCTCATACCAAGGACAGGGGGCCTTCTCTGGAAACACCATATATTTT.

J is TRBJ2-7 and V is TRBV25-1; the match to TRBD2 covers 9 bases. The V and J ends lost 4 bases and 5 bases, in that order; junction bases with no gene match: 9. This CDR3 has 15 residues. The germline gives CDR1 MGHDK, CDR2 SYGVNS. Here the CDR3 reads CASSVGGAGGNEQYF. The CDR3 DNA follows: TGTGCCAGCAGTGTAGGCGGGGCGGGAGGGAACGAGCAGTACTTC.

The J gene is TRBJ2-4, the V gene TRBV28; D gene ambiguous. CDR1 and CDR2 from the germline V gene are MDHEN and SYDVKM. The CDR3 covers 14 residues. The V gene lost 6 bases and the J gene lost 0 bases, with 9 bases spanning the gap. CDR3 nucleotides: TGTGCCAGCAGGCTGGTAATAGCCAAAAACATTCAGTACTTC. Translating it yields CASRLVIAKNIQYF.

This rearrangement joins TRBV9 to TRBJ1-1; TRBD1 agrees at 7 bases. Unmatched junction bases numbered 3, after V lost 5 bases and J lost 2 bases. This CDR3 is built from 13 residues. The V gene's germline CDR1 is SGDLS and CDR2 YYNGEE. The CDR3 DNA is TGTGCCAGCAGTAACAGGGGAAACACTGAAGCTTTCTTT. Translated, it gives CASSNRGNTEAFF.

To note about this clone: Other DNA sequences in the same sample also yield this CDR3. Here the CDR3 reads CASSLSGYEQYF. As DNA, the CDR3 is TGTGCCAGCAGTCTCTCAGGTTACGAGCAGTACTTC. The chain couples TRBV28 to TRBJ2-7; D call uncertain. This CDR3 has 12 amino acids. The germline CDR1 and CDR2 sequences are MDHEN and SYDVKM. Trimming took off 5 bases at V and 4 bases at J, with 9 bases between the two ends.

V usage is TRBV7-9 and J usage is TRBJ1-4; the D is unclear. The germline gives CDR1 SEHNR, CDR2 FQNEAQ (reference sequence). V was trimmed by 2 bases and J by 2 bases, leaving 6 bases between them. The CDR3 is 14 residues long. CDR3 sequence: CASSLRSTNEKLFF. As DNA, the CDR3 is TGTGCCAGCAGCTTACGTTCCACTAATGAAAAACTGTTTTTT.

This chain links TRBV18 with TRBJ1-2; 9 nucleotides align to TRBD1. The V and J ends lost 3 bases and 3 bases, in that order; junction bases with no gene match: 8. Germline lookup yields CDR1 KGHSH and CDR2 LQKENI. CDR3 size: 16 residues. As DNA, the CDR3 is TGTGCCAGCTCACCCGGGACAGGGCTCAACGACTATGGCTACACCTTC. Translation: CASSPGTGLNDYGYTF.